These 27 T cell receptor beta chains came from one sample sequenced in a study of blood T cell repertoires in COVID-19 (dated by TCRdb to 2019 to 2021). The library was obtained by the immunoSEQ multiplex PCR assay. Sourced from immuneACCESS, this table was stored by TCRdb with only in-frame sequences that have V and J called. A share of the clones is absent; for the studies checked, an unresolved V gene accounts for under half, and the remainder has no known explanation. In this sample the table shows roughly 180,000 clones, roughly 88% of which occur a single time. The top ten clonotypes cover about 8.6% of the sample. Material for sequencing was PBMCs or T cells enriched from blood (not recorded which). The receptor set was obtained from a woman in her thirties who had recovered from COVID-19.

This clone was observed once. The chain couples TRBV28 to TRBJ2-7; 8 positions agree with TRBD2. CDR3 size: 20 residues. Germline values: CDR1 MDHEN, CDR2 SYDVKM. Germline trimming cut 4 bases from V and 6 bases from J; bases unmatched to any gene: 26. CDR3 in DNA: TGTGCCAGCAGTTCCTGGGGGCCGTCTATGACGGGAGGGCGGAGGCGCGAGCAGTACTTC. This gives the protein CASSSWGPSMTGGRRREQYF.

V usage is TRBV28 and J usage is TRBJ2-2, with 11 bases aligning to TRBD2. Per germline, CDR1 MDHEN and CDR2 SYDVKM. With 2 bases clipped from V and 4 bases from J, the junction kept 6 bases outside the gene matches. The CDR3 loop spans 17 amino acids. CDR3 in DNA: TGTGCCAGCAGTTTAAGTTTAGCGGGAGGGTTCACCGGGGAGCTGTTTTTT. Protein: CASSLSLAGGFTGELFF.

CDR3 sequence (DNA): TGTGCCAGCAGTTCCCGGACAGACGAGCACCCCTATGGCTACACCTTC. Its translation: CASSSRTDEHPYGYTF. The J gene is TRBJ1-2, the V gene TRBV28; D may be TRBD1 (6 bases). This CDR3 comprises 16 residues. The V gene's germline CDR1 is MDHEN and CDR2 SYDVKM. V gave up 4 bases and J gave up 4 bases, with 19 bases separating them.

The V and J genes are TRBV12-3 or TRBV12-4 and TRBJ1-5, with D tentatively TRBD1 (6 bases). Trimming removed 4 bases from V and 8 bases from J, with 9 bases in between. CDR3 length: 12 residues. The CDR3 loop is CASSWDMEPQHF. In DNA form, the CDR3 reads TGTGCCAGCAGTTGGGACATGGAGCCCCAGCATTTT.

This clone was counted a single time. The chain uses TRBV7-2 and TRBJ2-1; TRBD2 aligns across 14 bases. Per germline, CDR1 SGHTA and CDR2 FQGNSA. CDR3 size: 17 residues. Unmatched junction bases numbered 4, after V lost 0 bases and J lost 6 bases. CDR3 sequence (DNA): TGTGCCAGCAGCTTAGCAGGACTAGCGGGAGGCGCCAATGAGCAGTTCTTC. It encodes CASSLAGLAGGANEQFF.

The rearrangement links TRBV27 to TRBJ2-1, with 7 bases lining up with TRBD1. The germline V gene encodes CDR1 MNHEY and CDR2 SMNVEV (reference sequence). CDR3 length equals 15 residues. V lost 5 bases to trimming and J lost 0 bases; unmatched junction nucleotides: 4. Written as DNA, the CDR3 is TGTGCCAGCAGTCCCCGACAGGGCTCCTACAATGAGCAGTTCTTC. This sequence encodes CASSPRQGSYNEQFF.

This clone occurred a few times. V gene TRBV4-1 combines with J gene TRBJ2-3; 14 bases fit TRBD2. CDR3 length: 16 amino acids. Trimming cost V 1 base and J 5 bases; bases outside gene matches: 2. Germline V gene lookup returns CDR1 MGHRA and CDR2 YSYEKL. CDR3 amino acids: CASSQGGTSGRDTQYF. The CDR3 DNA sequence: TGCGCCAGCAGCCAAGGAGGGACTAGCGGGAGAGATACGCAGTATTTT.

The chain links TRBV6-2 or TRBV6-3 to TRBJ2-2; D possibly uses TRBD1 or TRBD2 (6 bases each). The CDR3 consists of 15 residues. V was shortened by 6 bases and J by 0 bases, with 11 bases between the two germline ends. Germline CDR1 and CDR2: MNHEY and SVGEGT. The CDR3 region is CASSRGLPNTGELFF. The CDR3 nucleotides read TGTGCCAGCAGCCGGGGGCTTCCGAACACCGGGGAGCTGTTTTTT.

This clone was counted a single time. The chain combines TRBV2 with TRBJ2-7, with 9 bases that match TRBD1. This CDR3 is 13 amino acids long. V trimming: 6 bases; J trimming: 13 bases; junction bases outside the gene matches: 13. Germline loops: CDR1 SNHLY, CDR2 FYNNEI. CDR3 residues: CASRGTGKGSLYF. CDR3 bases: TGTGCCAGCAGGGGGACAGGGAAAGGTAGCCTATACTTC.

The chain employs TRBV27 and TRBJ2-3; 15 nucleotides match TRBD2. The J segment lost 3 bases and the V segment lost 7 bases, leaving 2 bases of the junction unmatched. CDR1 and CDR2 (germline): MNHEY, SMNVEV (reference sequence). The CDR3 loop spans 15 amino acids. CDR3 residues: CASKGLAGGTDTQYF. CDR3 nucleotide sequence: TGTGCCAGCAAAGGACTAGCGGGAGGGACAGATACGCAGTATTTT.

The table lists this clone with a count of one. The genes are TRBV28 and TRBJ1-2; 9 nucleotides line up with TRBD1. The CDR3 loop spans 15 amino acids. Germline loops: CDR1 MDHEN, CDR2 SYDVKM. Trimming cost V 6 bases and J 5 bases; bases outside gene matches: 10. The CDR3: CASRYRGLGDYGYTF. The CDR3 region has the DNA TGTGCCAGCAGGTACAGGGGGCTTGGCGATTATGGCTACACCTTC.

The chain employs TRBV6-5 and TRBJ1-2; perhaps TRBD1 as D (6 bases). The CDR3 has 16 amino acids. V lost 2 bases to trimming and J lost 4 bases, with 17 bases between them. Germline V gene data show CDR1 as MNHEY and CDR2 as SVGAGI. CDR3 protein: CASSYSTGRGAYGYTF. The DNA of the CDR3 is TGTGCCAGCAGTTACAGTACAGGCCGGGGGGCCTATGGCTACACCTTC.

V usage is TRBV5-4 and J usage is TRBJ1-2; 12 positions match TRBD1. With V trimmed by 5 bases and J by 2 bases, 10 bases remained unmatched. CDR1 is SGHNT, CDR2 YYREEE, per germline (reference sequence). The CDR3 loop spans 17 amino acids. The CDR3 loop is CASSGGTGGSWNYGYTF. The CDR3 nucleotides read TGTGCCAGCAGTGGCGGGACAGGGGGCAGCTGGAACTATGGCTACACCTTC.

The V call is TRBV18, the J call TRBJ2-7; 9 nucleotides agree with TRBD2. With V trimmed by 0 bases and J by 3 bases, 6 bases remained unmatched. The CDR3 is made up of 16 amino acids. Germline loops: CDR1 KGHSH, CDR2 LQKENI. The DNA of the CDR3 is TGTGCCAGCTCACCACCATTGACTAGCGGAGACTACGAGCAGTACTTC. Translating gives CASSPPLTSGDYEQYF.

This clone appeared a few times. The gene calls are TRBV28 and TRBJ1-1; D is undetermined. CDR1 is MDHEN and CDR2 is SYDVKM in the germline V gene. The CDR3 contains 14 residues. Trimming removed 1 base at V and 1 base at J, with 7 bases between. The CDR3 reads CASSLSVKNTEAFF. CDR3 nucleotide sequence: TGTGCCAGCAGTTTATCGGTGAAGAACACTGAAGCTTTCTTT. Variable domain in full (rest from reference TRBV28 and TRBJ1-1): DVKVTQSSRYLVKRTGEKVFLECVQDMDHENMFWYRQDPGLGLRLIYFSYDVKMKEKGDIPEGYSVSREKKERFSLILESASTNQTSMYLCASSLSVKNTEAFFGQGTRLTVV.

The rearrangement joins TRBV2 to TRBJ2-1; 9 bases align to TRBD1. V lost 2 bases, J lost 8 bases, and 7 bases stayed unmatched. CDR1 is SNHLY and CDR2 is FYNNEI in the germline V gene. The CDR3 loop spans 15 amino acids. CDR3 in DNA: TGTGCCAGCAGTGAAATAACAGGGGGCCTATATGAGCAGTTCTTC. Its translation is CASSEITGGLYEQFF.

The J gene is TRBJ2-7, the V gene TRBV5-1; 12 bases match TRBD2. In germline, CDR1 is SGHRS, CDR2 YFSETQ. V was clipped by 3 bases and J by 7 bases; unmatched bases: 8. CDR3 length: 15 amino acids. The CDR3 nucleotides are TGCGCCAGCAGCTCTTCTAGCGGGAGGGCCGGGGAGCAGTACTTC. This codes for CASSSSSGRAGEQYF. Full variable domain (remainder filled in from reference TRBV5-1 and TRBJ2-7): KAGVTQTPRYLIKTRGQQVTLSCSPISGHRSVSWYQQTPGQGLQFLFEYFSETQRNKGNFPGRFSGRQFSNSRSEMNVSTLELGDSALYLCASSSSSGRAGEQYFGPGTRLTVT.

The V and J genes are TRBV30 and TRBJ2-7; weak D call: TRBD2 (5 bases). The V and J ends lost 5 bases and 4 bases respectively, with 18 bases between them. Germline V gene data show CDR1 as GTSNPN and CDR2 as SVGIG (reference sequence). This CDR3 has 14 residues. The DNA of the CDR3 is TGTGCCTGGGAACGGGAAGAAAGTAAATACGAGCAGTACTTC. This translates into CAWEREESKYEQYF.

This chain links TRBV6-2 or TRBV6-3 with TRBJ2-1, with TRBD2 as a possible D gene (6 bases). Per germline, CDR1 MNHEY and CDR2 SVGEGT. The V gene lost 0 bases and the J gene lost 8 bases, with 14 bases spanning the gap. There are 15 residues in the CDR3. This chain's CDR3 is CASSYSPGEGYEQFF. The DNA for the CDR3 is TGTGCCAGCAGTTACTCTCCGGGAGAGGGCTATGAGCAGTTCTTC.

V gene TRBV6-5 combines with J gene TRBJ2-1; 7 bases fit TRBD2. V lost 8 bases and J lost 9; bases outside the gene matches: 10. This CDR3 contains 13 residues. In germline, CDR1 is MNHEY, CDR2 SVGAGI. The CDR3 region is CASEAGEGLEQFF. In DNA form, the CDR3 reads TGTGCCAGCGAGGCGGGAGAGGGGCTTGAGCAGTTCTTC.

The chain couples TRBV7-9 to TRBJ2-1; 9 nucleotides agree with TRBD2. After removal of 1 base from V and 2 bases from J, the junction contained 0 bases not matched to a gene. In germline, CDR1 is SEHNR, CDR2 FQNEAQ (reference sequence). CDR3 length: 15 amino acids. CDR3 in DNA: TGTGCCAGCAGCTTAGGCGGGAGGGCCTACAATGAGCAGTTCTTC. Translating gives CASSLGGRAYNEQFF.

This chain connects TRBV5-6 to TRBJ2-7; 14 bases map to TRBD2. This CDR3 has 16 amino acids. V gave up 2 bases and J gave up 6 bases; unmatched junction bases: 7. The germline CDR1 and CDR2 sequences are SGHDT and YYEEEE. CDR3 coding DNA: TGTGCCAGCAGCTTACGGACTAGCGGGAGGTTAAGCGAGCAGTACTTC. Its translation is CASSLRTSGRLSEQYF.

This sequence joins TRBV11-2 and TRBJ1-6; the match to TRBD1 covers 9 bases. Germline V CDR1 and CDR2: SGHAT, FQNNGV. Unmatched junction bases numbered 11, after V lost 5 bases and J lost 9 bases. CDR3 length equals 16 residues. The CDR3: CASSKDPGQGRSPLHF. Here the CDR3 DNA reads TGTGCCAGCAGCAAGGACCCGGGACAGGGTCGTTCACCCCTCCACTTT.

The chain uses TRBV28 and TRBJ2-7; D unclear. CDR3 length equals 13 residues. With 5 bases removed from V and 0 bases from J, the gap between germline ends came to 8 bases. CDR1 is MDHEN, CDR2 SYDVKM, per germline. The CDR3 loop is CASSKHGSYEQYF. For the CDR3, the DNA is TGTGCCAGCAGTAAACATGGCTCCTACGAGCAGTACTTC.

The sample holds one count of this clone. CDR3: CASSSISGTSGYNEQFF. The CDR3 nucleotides are TGTGCCAGCAGCTCAATTTCCGGGACTAGCGGGTACAATGAGCAGTTCTTC. The chain joins TRBV11-3 to TRBJ2-1; 12 bases are a match to TRBD2. Germline CDR1 SGHNT, CDR2 YENEEA. This CDR3 is 17 amino acids long. Germline trimming cut 4 bases from V and 4 bases from J; bases unmatched to any gene: 8. Combining the CDR3 with reference TRBV11-3 and TRBJ2-1 gives the whole variable domain EAGVVQSPRYKIIEKKQPVAFWCNPISGHNTLYWYLQNLGQGPELLIRYENEEAVDDSQLPKDRFSAERLKGVDSTLKIQPAELGDSAVYLCASSSISGTSGYNEQFFGPGTRLTVL.

This clone was seen a handful of times. V and J are TRBV5-1 and TRBJ2-2; D is ambiguous. CDR1 SGHRS and CDR2 YFSETQ come from the germline V gene. The CDR3 extends over 14 amino acids. V shed 0 bases and J shed 5 bases, with 8 bases lying between them. The CDR3: CASSLDPRTGELFF. The CDR3 DNA follows: TGCGCCAGCAGCTTGGACCCCAGGACCGGGGAGCTGTTTTTT.

The V call is TRBV2, the J call TRBJ2-1, with D perhaps TRBD2 (5 bases). CDR1 and CDR2 (germline): SNHLY, FYNNEI. The CDR3 extends over 12 amino acids. Trimming took off 2 bases at V and 8 bases at J, with 7 bases between the two ends. This CDR3 reads CASSELAHEQFF. CDR3 coding DNA: TGTGCCAGCAGTGAATTAGCGCATGAGCAGTTCTTC.